This T cell receptor (beta chain) stems from a study of T cells in Graves' hyperthyroidism and ophthalmopathy. For the study at large: Peripheral blood samples were taken at initial diagnosis, prior to any treatment. Whole-study findings and limits: Model-based prediction identified ophthalmopathy a median around 6.5 months prior to its onset.

This clonotype appeared a few times. Its cognate antigen is unknown. The TCR beta CDR3 regions underwent amplification using RNA transcripts as the source. An initial round of RT-PCR targeting the TCR CDR3 relied on the HTBI primer set. In TCRdb, the multiplex PCR reads were re-called with MiXCR into one record per CDR3 protein. The repertoire has roughly 380,000 distinct CDR3 sequences, about 15% of them found once; the top ten carry 9.5% to 12%. Germline-derived CDR1 and CDR2 are SGHDT and YYEEEE. The CDR3 contains 12 residues. V was pared by 3 bases and J by 14 bases, with 8 bases of the junction left unmatched.

V and J are TRBV5-6 and TRBJ2-3; 8 bases line up with TRBD1. The specimen sequenced was blood. This clonotype originated in a woman aged 60-75 years with Graves' hyperthyroidism. CDR3 protein: CASSSTGGRPYF. CDR3 sequence (DNA): TGTGCCAGCAGCTCTACAGGGGGAAGACCGTATTTT.